This is a list of T cell receptor beta chains from one sample in a study of Ad26.COV2.S vaccination and SARS-CoV-2 variants. Profiling relied on immunoSEQ multiplex PCR, and the TCRdb table lists in-frame clones only, not all of them. The sample has 250,000 or so clones, 87% seen once. Material: peripheral blood, obtained in a trial of Ad26.COV2.S vaccine versus placebo. All receptors derive from a person aged 18-65 years who received the Ad26.COV2.S COVID-19 vaccine or a placebo. Each CDR3 is given with its conserved first and last residue. The D gene is left open where the match is weak. Clone size is given for some rows only: seen once, a few or many times, or a class if the clone is expanded.

CDR3nt	CDR3aa	v_gene	d_gene	abundance	j_gene
TGTGCCAGCAGCTTAGGAGGGGGCATCTACGAGCAGTACTTC	CASSLGGGIYEQYF	TRBV13	TRBD1	.	TRBJ2-7
TGTGCCAGCAGCGTGGGACTAGCAAGCACAGATACGCAGTATTTT	CASSVGLASTDTQYF	TRBV7-9	TRBD2	.	TRBJ2-3
TGTGCCTGGAGTTGGACCGGGAACACCGGGGAGCTGTTTTTT	CAWSWTGNTGELFF	TRBV30	.	.	TRBJ2-2
TGTGCCTGGAGTGTACATGGCTATGGCTACACCTTC	CAWSVHGYGYTF	TRBV30	.	.	TRBJ1-2
TGTGCCAGCAGCTCGGCGGGTGAGCAGTTCTTC	CASSSAGEQFF	TRBV7-9	.	.	TRBJ2-1
TGTGCCAGCAGCTTAGCGCAAGGGGTCAATTCACCCCTCCACTTT	CASSLAQGVNSPLHF	TRBV7-8	.	few	TRBJ1-6
TGTGCCAGTAGTCTCGGGACAGGGATACTCCAAGAGACCCAGTACTTC	CASSLGTGILQETQYF	TRBV19	TRBD1	.	TRBJ2-5
TGTGCCAGCAGTTTATCGGGGTTGAGCCCTGAAGCTTTCTTT	CASSLSGLSPEAFF	TRBV28	.	.	TRBJ1-1
TGTGCCTGGAACAGGGGGCGCGAGCAGTACTTC	CAWNRGREQYF	TRBV30	TRBD1	once	TRBJ2-7
TGTGCCAGCAGCTTAGTACTTGGAAAAATAGAAGCTTTCTTT	CASSLVLGKIEAFF	TRBV11-2	.	.	TRBJ1-1
TGTGCCAGCAGCTTAGGGAGGGGCAGGGGGAAGGGAAACACCATATATTTT	CASSLGRGRGKGNTIYF	TRBV7-8	TRBD1	.	TRBJ1-3
TGCGCCAGCAGCCTCCTACAGGGGGCGGGAAACATTCAGTACTTC	CASSLLQGAGNIQYF	TRBV4-1	TRBD1	.	TRBJ2-4
TGCGCCAGCAGCCACCGAGCGGGGAACGCCTACAATGAGCAGTTCTTC	CASSHRAGNAYNEQFF	TRBV4-3	TRBD2	.	TRBJ2-1
TGTGCCAGCAGCGAAGACAGATACACTGAAGCTTTCTTT	CASSEDRYTEAFF	TRBV9	.	.	TRBJ1-1
TGTGCCAGCAGCCTAGCGGGAGGAACCGGGGAGCTGTTTTTT	CASSLAGGTGELFF	TRBV9	TRBD2	once	TRBJ2-2
TGTGCCAGCAGCCAAGATCTTGCGCGGGGTTCAGATACGCAGTATTTT	CASSQDLARGSDTQYF	TRBV4-2	.	many	TRBJ2-3
TGCGCCAGCAGCTTGTCCAACTATAATTCACCCCTCCACTTT	CASSLSNYNSPLHF	TRBV5-1	.	.	TRBJ1-6
TGTGCCAGCAGCTCCCCAACCCCGGGACAGGGGTCCTCTGGGGCCAACGTCCTGACTTTC	CASSSPTPGQGSSGANVLTF	TRBV28	TRBD1	.	TRBJ2-6
TGTGCCAGCAGCCCTCGGACAGGCAAGGACACAGATACGCAGTATTTT	CASSPRTGKDTDTQYF	TRBV9	TRBD1	.	TRBJ2-3
TGTGCCAGCACAGGACAGGGACCTGAAGCTTTCTTT	CASTGQGPEAFF	TRBV6-5	TRBD1	once	TRBJ1-1
TGTGCCTGGAGTCGCCAGGGGGGGAACACCGGGGAGCTGTTTTTT	CAWSRQGGNTGELFF	TRBV30	.	.	TRBJ2-2
TGTGCCAGCAGCTTATGGGGGACCAACACAGATACGCAGTATTTT	CASSLWGTNTDTQYF	TRBV7-6	.	once	TRBJ2-3
TGTGCCAGCAGTTACTCGACCCCAGCCTATGGAAACACCATATATTTT	CASSYSTPAYGNTIYF	TRBV6-5	.	.	TRBJ1-3
TGTGCCAGCAGCCAAGATATGGTCGGGGAGCTGTTTTTT	CASSQDMVGELFF	TRBV3-1/TRBV3-2	.	.	TRBJ2-2
TGCGCCAGCAGCTTGGCAGGGGGCCCTCAAGAGACCCAGTACTTC	CASSLAGGPQETQYF	TRBV5-1	TRBD1	.	TRBJ2-5
TGTGCCAGTAGTATAGAACCTGGACAGGGGGCATCCGGGGCCAACGTCCTGACTTTC	CASSIEPGQGASGANVLTF	TRBV19	TRBD1	.	TRBJ2-6
TGTGCCAGCTTAAACTCGGGGACAGCGAACACTGAAGCTTTCTTT	CASLNSGTANTEAFF	TRBV18	TRBD1	.	TRBJ1-1
TGTGCCACACAGGGTCCCCGGCGCAATCAGCCCCAGCATTTT	CATQGPRRNQPQHF	TRBV10-3	.	.	TRBJ1-5
TGTGCCAGCAGTTACCCCATGACTAGCGGGGGGGCCTTTGGTCAAGAGACCCAGTACTTC	CASSYPMTSGGAFGQETQYF	TRBV6-2/TRBV6-3	TRBD2	once	TRBJ2-5
TGTGCCAGCAGTATAAGGGTTAATGAAAAACTGTTTTTT	CASSIRVNEKLFF	TRBV6-5	.	.	TRBJ1-4
TGTGCCAGTAGTATAGATTCAAAGCGATGGGGGGAGCTGTTTTTT	CASSIDSKRWGELFF	TRBV19	.	.	TRBJ2-2
TGTGCCAGCAGCCAAACGGGAGGAGATACGCAGTATTTT	CASSQTGGDTQYF	TRBV3-1/TRBV3-2	TRBD2	.	TRBJ2-3
TGTGCCAGCAGCTTAGAAGCGGGGGGCGGAGATACGCAGTATTTT	CASSLEAGGGDTQYF	TRBV7-2	TRBD2	.	TRBJ2-3
TGTGCCAGCAGTCGCGGGACAGGGGGCGCAGATACGCAGTATTTT	CASSRGTGGADTQYF	TRBV6-5	TRBD1	.	TRBJ2-3
TGTGCCATCAGTGAGTCATCAGGGGGGGTGTTTGAAAAACTGTTTTTT	CAISESSGGVFEKLFF	TRBV10-3	TRBD1	.	TRBJ1-4
TGTGCCAGTAGTATACGAGCAGGCTCCGGGGAGCTGTTTTTT	CASSIRAGSGELFF	TRBV19	.	.	TRBJ2-2
TGCAGCGTTGCGAGGACAGGGGACACCGGGGAGCTGTTTTTT	CSVARTGDTGELFF	TRBV29-1	TRBD1	.	TRBJ2-2
TGTGCCAGCTGGACAGGGGGCCCGCCCGGGGAGCTGTTTTTT	CASWTGGPPGELFF	TRBV6-6	TRBD1	.	TRBJ2-2
TGTGCCACCAGCAGAGTTAGGGGGGAAGTGGGCTATGGCTACACCTTC	CATSRVRGEVGYGYTF	TRBV15	.	once	TRBJ1-2
TGTGCCACCAGCAGAGATCGTGACTCTGGGGCCAACGTCCTGACTTTC	CATSRDRDSGANVLTF	TRBV15	.	.	TRBJ2-6
TGTGCCATCAGTGAGTCTGTGGCAGGCTTAGGCTACACCTTC	CAISESVAGLGYTF	TRBV10-3	.	.	TRBJ1-2
TGTGCCAGCAGCTTGGGGGGGAGCGTTTATGGCTACACCTTC	CASSLGGSVYGYTF	TRBV5-4	.	.	TRBJ1-2
TGTGCCAGCAGCACACAGGGGGCACTTAATTCACCCCTCCACTTT	CASSTQGALNSPLHF	TRBV7-2	TRBD1	once	TRBJ1-6
TGTGCCAGCTCACCAATCCAAGAGACCCAGTACTTC	CASSPIQETQYF	TRBV18	.	.	TRBJ2-5
TGTGCCACCAGTGATTCCACCCTACCCGACAGGGGTCGAGCTTTCTTT	CATSDSTLPDRGRAFF	TRBV24-1	TRBD1	.	TRBJ1-1
TGTGCCAGCAGCGTAGTCGGAACAGGGGTTTACGAGCAGTACTTC	CASSVVGTGVYEQYF	TRBV9	TRBD1	few	TRBJ2-7
TGTGCCAGCAGCCCACGCAGCGGGAATGAAAAACTGTTTTTT	CASSPRSGNEKLFF	TRBV3-1/TRBV3-2	.	.	TRBJ1-4
TGTGCCAGCAGCAAAGACGGACAGGGTTATGGAAACACCATATATTTT	CASSKDGQGYGNTIYF	TRBV9	TRBD1	.	TRBJ1-3
TGCAGCGCCGGAGGGCAAGGGTCGACTGAAGCTTTCTTT	CSAGGQGSTEAFF	TRBV29-1	.	.	TRBJ1-1
TGTGCCCTAAGGGGGCAGGGTGCGAGTGAAGCTTTCTTT	CALRGQGASEAFF	TRBV30	TRBD1	few	TRBJ1-1